Listed here are 9 T cell receptor beta chains from one sample, sequenced in a study of B cell selection in AIRE deficiency. Sorted regulatory T cells were CD4-positive, CD25-high and CD127-low or negative. Data came from immunoSEQ multiplex PCR; TCRdb stores just in-frame clones and leaves some out. This table has about 22,000 clones, around 90% appearing once. The source material was CD4+CD25+ Tregs sorted from PBMCs. The receptor set was obtained from a human donor in good health.

This chain joins TRBV28 and TRBJ1-1, with D unclear. From germline, CDR1 is MDHEN and CDR2 SYDVKM. Trimming removed 5 bases from V and 6 bases from J, with 10 bases in between. CDR3 size: 12 residues. The CDR3 DNA is TGTGCCAGCAGTCGGGGTACGTCTGAAGCTTTCTTT. Translation gives CASSRGTSEAFF.

The CDR3 DNA follows: TGCGCCAGCAGCCCGACCTGGGGGGGGCCCGAGCAAGCTTTCTTT. This sequence encodes CASSPTWGGPEQAFF. This chain uses TRBV5-1 with TRBJ1-1; weak D call: TRBD1 (6 bases). The CDR3 loop spans 15 amino acids. Germline assignment: CDR1 SGHRS and CDR2 YFSETQ. The V end lost 4 bases, the J end lost 9 bases, and 22 bases lay between the germline ends.

The chain recombines TRBV4-2 with TRBJ2-1, with D perhaps TRBD2 (6 bases). The CDR3 contains 15 residues. CDR1 and CDR2 (germline): LGHNA, YNFKEQ. V dropped 4 bases and J dropped 6 bases, with 16 bases sitting between them. CDR3 protein: CASSLAVLTSNEQFF. The CDR3 DNA reads TGTGCCAGCAGCCTAGCGGTCCTCACCTCCAATGAGCAGTTCTTC.

This rearrangement joins TRBV7-9 to TRBJ2-7; 7 positions match TRBD1. After removal of 5 bases from V and 3 bases from J, the junction contained 10 bases not matched to a gene. The CDR3 contains 15 residues. CDR1 and CDR2 (germline): SEHNR, FQNEAQ (reference sequence). CDR3 sequence reads: CASSLGGLRIYEQYF. The CDR3 nucleotides are TGTGCCAGCAGCCTAGGGGGCCTCCGAATCTACGAGCAGTACTTC.

This clone was observed a few times. The chain links TRBV5-1 to TRBJ2-7; D is unresolved. The CDR3 extends over 13 amino acids. The V end lost 1 base, the J end lost 0 bases, and 5 bases lay between the germline ends. Germline CDR1 is SGHRS and CDR2 is YFSETQ. Here the CDR3 reads CASSLQISYEQYF. In DNA, the CDR3 is TGCGCCAGCAGCTTGCAGATCTCCTACGAGCAGTACTTC.

In DNA, the CDR3 is TGTGCCAGCTCACTAAGTGCGGGACAGAACTACGAGCAGTACTTC. This codes for CASSLSAGQNYEQYF. V usage is TRBV18 and J usage is TRBJ2-7; tentative D call: TRBD1 (7 bases). V shed 4 bases and J shed 3 bases, with 16 bases lying between them. The CDR3 contains 15 residues. Germline V CDR1 and CDR2: KGHSH, LQKENI.

V gene TRBV7-8 combines with J gene TRBJ2-1; D unresolved. Germline CDR1 is SGHVS and CDR2 is FQNEAQ. The CDR3 is made up of 12 amino acids. Trimming took 0 bases from V and 15 from J, leaving 12 bases between them. CDR3 residues: CASSLAGQVLFF. The CDR3 region has the DNA TGTGCCAGCAGCTTAGCTGGGCAGGTGTTGTTCTTC.

This clone was seen once. The chain uses TRBV27 and TRBJ2-5; the D gene is possibly TRBD2 (5 bases). Deletions cut 4 bases from V and 5 bases from J, with 8 bases between. Looked up from germline, CDR1 is MNHEY and CDR2 is SMNVEV (reference sequence). This CDR3 comprises 12 residues. In DNA form, the CDR3 reads TGTGCCAGCAGTTGGAGAGGGGAGACCCAGTACTTC. Its protein product is CASSWRGETQYF.

CDR3 protein: CASSEIGAGKEKLFF. DNA of the CDR3: TGTGCCAGCAGTGAGATTGGGGCTGGTAAGGAAAAACTGTTTTTT. The chain uses TRBV25-1 and TRBJ1-4; D might be TRBD1 (5 bases). Germline V gene sequence: CDR1 MGHDK, CDR2 SYGVNS. This CDR3 region has 15 residues. V lost 3 bases and J lost 8, with 16 bases in between.